This T cell receptor beta chain was identified during a study of blood T cell repertoires in COVID-19. The overall study: PBMCs, B-cell-depleted T cells, or T cells were the source of the cDNA or gDNA that made up the material.

This clone has a handful of counts. The method was immunoSEQ multiplex PCR; TCRdb's version includes in-frame clones alone and lacks a portion of them. The sample includes about 240,000 clones, roughly 87% of them seen just once. Germline CDR1 and CDR2: MNHNS and SASEGT. The CDR3 is 12 amino acids. The chain is built from TRBV6-1 and TRBJ1-2; D remains unclear. The material sequenced was peripheral blood. The source is a man in his 60s who had recovered from COVID-19. The CDR3, as DNA: TGTGCTGCGGGTACGGCTAACTATGGCTACACCTTC. This sequence encodes CAAGTANYGYTF.